The clone carrying this TCR beta chain is termed medium-sized. Its specificity is unknown. A multiplex PCR containing 32 V primers and 13 J primers was used to amplify TCR beta CDR3. TCRdb ran MiXCR on the multiplex PCR reads and lists one entry per CDR3 protein. This sample yields over 8,000 distinct CDR3 sequences, of which less than 20% are seen a single time; over 3.5% belongs to the top ten. The entry originates in a study of immune heterogeneity within non-small cell lung tumors. Between the trimmed V and J ends, which lost 2 bases and 4 bases, there was a span of 8 bases. CDR1 is MDHEN and CDR2 is SYDVKM in the germline V gene. The CDR3 spans 13 residues. Bulk tumor genomic DNA constituted the template, at around 600 ng per sample. Spaced far apart, several biopsies were taken from each primary tumor during surgery. It was patients with untreated, newly diagnosed non-small cell lung cancer who underwent curative surgery.

Study-wide findings and caveats: Within each patient, tumor sites shared identical dominant CDR3 beta clonotypes and also held site-unique high-frequency clones.

The V call is TRBV28, the J call TRBJ1-2; D ambiguous. This receptor was taken from a man aged 40-49 years with non-small cell lung cancer. The sample was lung tumor tissue. CDR3 DNA sequence: TGTGCCAGCAGTTTAAGGGCAGTCTATGGCTACACCTTC. It is translated as CASSLRAVYGYTF.